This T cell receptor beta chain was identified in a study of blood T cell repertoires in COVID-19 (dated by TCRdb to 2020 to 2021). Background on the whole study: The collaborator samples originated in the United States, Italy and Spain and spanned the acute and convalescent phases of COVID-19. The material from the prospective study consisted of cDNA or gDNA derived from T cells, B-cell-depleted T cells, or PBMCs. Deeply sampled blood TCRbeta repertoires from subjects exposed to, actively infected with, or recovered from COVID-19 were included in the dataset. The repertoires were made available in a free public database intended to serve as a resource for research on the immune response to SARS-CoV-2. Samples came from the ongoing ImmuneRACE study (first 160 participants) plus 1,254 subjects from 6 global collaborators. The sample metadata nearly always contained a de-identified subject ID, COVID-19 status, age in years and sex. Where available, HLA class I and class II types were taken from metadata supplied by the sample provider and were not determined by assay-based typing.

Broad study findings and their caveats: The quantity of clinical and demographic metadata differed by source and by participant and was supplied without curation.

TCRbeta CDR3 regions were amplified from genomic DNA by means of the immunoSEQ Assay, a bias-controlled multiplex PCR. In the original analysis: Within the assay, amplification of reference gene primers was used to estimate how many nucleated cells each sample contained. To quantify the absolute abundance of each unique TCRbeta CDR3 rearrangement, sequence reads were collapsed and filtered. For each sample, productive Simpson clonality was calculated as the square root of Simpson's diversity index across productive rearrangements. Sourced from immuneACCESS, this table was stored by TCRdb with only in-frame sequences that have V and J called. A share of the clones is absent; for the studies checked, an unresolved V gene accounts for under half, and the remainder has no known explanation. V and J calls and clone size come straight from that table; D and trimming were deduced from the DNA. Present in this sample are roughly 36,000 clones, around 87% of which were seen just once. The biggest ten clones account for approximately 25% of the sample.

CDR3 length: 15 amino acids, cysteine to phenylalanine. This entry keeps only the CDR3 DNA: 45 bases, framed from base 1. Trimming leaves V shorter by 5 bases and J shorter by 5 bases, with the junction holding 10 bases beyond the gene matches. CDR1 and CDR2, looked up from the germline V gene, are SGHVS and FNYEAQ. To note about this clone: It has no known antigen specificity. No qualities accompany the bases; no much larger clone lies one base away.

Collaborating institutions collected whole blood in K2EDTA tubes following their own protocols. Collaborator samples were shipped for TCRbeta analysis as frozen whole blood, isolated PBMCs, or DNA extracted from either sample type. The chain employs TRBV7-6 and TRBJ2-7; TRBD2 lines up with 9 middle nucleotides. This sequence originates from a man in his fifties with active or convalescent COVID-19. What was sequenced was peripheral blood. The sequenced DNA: TGTGCCAGCAGCCTTCTCGGGACTAGCATTAACGAGCAGTACTTC. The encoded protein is CASSLLGTSINEQYF.